One sample yielded the 5 T cell receptor beta chains listed below, sequenced in a study of T-cell reconstitution after alpha-beta-depleted transplantation in children. It was with unique molecular identifiers that the TCRbeta library was prepared. Via MiXCR, TCRdb re-called the PCR reads, giving one row per CDR3 protein. This table has around 600,000 distinct CDR3 sequences, 23% appearing once. Sample: PBMCs, mostly from graft donor cells, taken 360 days after TCRalphabeta/CD19-depleted stem cell transplant. These TCRs come from a boy under two years old who had a stem cell transplant for acute myeloid leukemia, so the T cells may come from the graft donor.

The chain uses TRBV7-9 and TRBJ2-3, with TRBD2 matching over 12 bases. The CDR3 is made up of 17 amino acids. The germline V gene has CDR1 SEHNR and CDR2 FQNEAQ (reference sequence). The J segment lost 6 bases and the V segment lost 5 bases, leaving 12 bases of the junction unmatched. The CDR3 DNA is TGTGCCAGCAGCGACTCGACTAGCGGGGGAGCAAGGGATACGCAGTATTTT. Translation gives CASSDSTSGGARDTQYF.

The sample holds a few counts of this clonotype. The V and J genes are TRBV27 and TRBJ2-7; 9 bases agree with TRBD2. Germline V gene data show CDR1 as MNHEY and CDR2 as SMNVEV (reference sequence). CDR3 size: 14 residues. J lost 0 bases, V lost 3 bases, and 0 bases had no gene match. In nucleotides, the CDR3 is TGTGCCAGCAGTTTTAGCGGGGGCTCCTACGAGCAGTACTTC. Translation gives CASSFSGGSYEQYF.

This clonotype showed up many times. The chain uses TRBV6-2 or TRBV6-3 and TRBJ1-1; weak D call: TRBD1 (6 bases). The length of the CDR3 is 18 residues. The V and J ends lost 0 bases and 1 base respectively, with 18 bases between them. The germline gives CDR1 MNHEY, CDR2 SVGEGT. The CDR3 DNA reads as TGTGCCAGCAGTTACTCATCGGGGGGCCCTCTCCCGAACACTGAAGCTTTCTTT. It encodes CASSYSSGGPLPNTEAFF.

The rearrangement uses TRBV5-6 and TRBJ2-3; D is unresolved. Deletions cut 0 bases from V and 7 bases from J, with 9 bases between. The CDR3 covers 13 residues. Germline lookup yields CDR1 SGHDT and CDR2 YYEEEE. The CDR3 region has the DNA TGTGCCAGCAGCTTGGGGCCAGCTTATACGCAGTATTTT. Translation gives CASSLGPAYTQYF.

This clonotype was seen a handful of times. The rearrangement joins TRBV6-1 to TRBJ2-3, with D possibly being TRBD2 (5 bases). CDR1 is MNHNS, CDR2 SASEGT, per germline. The CDR3 has 13 residues. Trimming left V 6 bases short and J 4 bases short, with 11 bases between. In DNA, the CDR3 is TGTGCCAGCAGGAGGGCCCTCCCAGATACGCAGTATTTT. As protein: CASRRALPDTQYF.